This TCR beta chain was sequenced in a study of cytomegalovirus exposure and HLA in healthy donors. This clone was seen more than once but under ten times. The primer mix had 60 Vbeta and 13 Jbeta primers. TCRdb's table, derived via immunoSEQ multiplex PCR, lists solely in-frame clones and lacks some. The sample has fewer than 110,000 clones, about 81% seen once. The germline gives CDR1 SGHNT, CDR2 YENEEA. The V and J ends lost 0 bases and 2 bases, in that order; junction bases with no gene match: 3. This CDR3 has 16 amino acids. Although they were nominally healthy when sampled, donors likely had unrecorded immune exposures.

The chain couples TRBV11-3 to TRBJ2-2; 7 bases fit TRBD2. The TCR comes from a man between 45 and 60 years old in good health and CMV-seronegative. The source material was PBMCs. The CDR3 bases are TGTGCCAGCAGCTTAGAAGGGACTACCAACACCGGGGAGCTGTTTTTT. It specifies CASSLEGTTNTGELFF. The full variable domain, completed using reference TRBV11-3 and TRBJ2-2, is EAGVVQSPRYKIIEKKQPVAFWCNPISGHNTLYWYLQNLGQGPELLIRYENEEAVDDSQLPKDRFSAERLKGVDSTLKIQPAELGDSAVYLCASSLEGTTNTGELFFGEGSRLTVL.